The clone carrying this TCR beta chain was counted at least ten times. These data come from a study of T cells in Graves' hyperthyroidism and ophthalmopathy. Overall study context: Peripheral blood draws took place at initial diagnosis, ahead of any treatment.

V was shortened by 6 bases and J by 3 bases, with 15 bases between the two germline ends. The CDR3 extends over 14 amino acids. Germline V gives CDR1 SGHTA, CDR2 FQGNSA. Amplified regions were TCR beta CDR3 sequences from RNA transcripts. The HTBI set primed first-round TCR CDR3 RT-PCR. TCRdb processed the multiplex PCR reads anew with MiXCR; each CDR3 protein has one entry. Counted here are some 500,000 distinct CDR3 sequences, approximately 25% occurring once; the ten biggest clones make up 11%. Material: blood. The source is a woman between 25 and 40 years old with Graves' ophthalmopathy. The chain combines TRBV7-2 with TRBJ2-7, with a possible D match to TRBD1 (7 bases). The CDR3 nucleotides are TGTGCCAGCAGTCTTAGACAGGGAGGCTACGAGCAGTACTTC. Protein: CASSLRQGGYEQYF.